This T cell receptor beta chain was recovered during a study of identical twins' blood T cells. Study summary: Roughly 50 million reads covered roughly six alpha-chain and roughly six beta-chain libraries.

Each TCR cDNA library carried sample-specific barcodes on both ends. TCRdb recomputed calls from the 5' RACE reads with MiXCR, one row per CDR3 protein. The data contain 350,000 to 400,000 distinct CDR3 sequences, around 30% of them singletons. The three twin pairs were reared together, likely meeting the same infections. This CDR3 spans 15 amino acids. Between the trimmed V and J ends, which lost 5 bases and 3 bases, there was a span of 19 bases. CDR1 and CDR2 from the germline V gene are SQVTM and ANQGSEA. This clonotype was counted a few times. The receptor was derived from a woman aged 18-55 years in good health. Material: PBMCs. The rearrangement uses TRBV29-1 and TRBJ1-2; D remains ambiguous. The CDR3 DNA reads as TGCAGCGTTTCAGGTAGTAGCAGAACCCACTATGGCTACACCTTC. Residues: CSVSGSSRTHYGYTF.